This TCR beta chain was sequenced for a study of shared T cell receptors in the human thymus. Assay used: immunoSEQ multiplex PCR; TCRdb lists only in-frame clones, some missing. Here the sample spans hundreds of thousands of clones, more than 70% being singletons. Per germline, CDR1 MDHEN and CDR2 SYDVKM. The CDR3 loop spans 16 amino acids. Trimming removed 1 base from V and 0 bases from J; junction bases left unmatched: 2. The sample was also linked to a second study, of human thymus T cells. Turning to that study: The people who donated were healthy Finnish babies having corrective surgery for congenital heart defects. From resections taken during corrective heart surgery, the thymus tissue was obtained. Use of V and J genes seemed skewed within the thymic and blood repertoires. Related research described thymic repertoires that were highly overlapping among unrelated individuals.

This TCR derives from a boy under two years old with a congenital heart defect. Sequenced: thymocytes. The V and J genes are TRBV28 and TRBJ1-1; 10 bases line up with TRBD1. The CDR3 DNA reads TGTGCCAGCAGTTTATCGGGACAGGGGATGAACACTGAAGCTTTCTTT. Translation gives CASSLSGQGMNTEAFF.